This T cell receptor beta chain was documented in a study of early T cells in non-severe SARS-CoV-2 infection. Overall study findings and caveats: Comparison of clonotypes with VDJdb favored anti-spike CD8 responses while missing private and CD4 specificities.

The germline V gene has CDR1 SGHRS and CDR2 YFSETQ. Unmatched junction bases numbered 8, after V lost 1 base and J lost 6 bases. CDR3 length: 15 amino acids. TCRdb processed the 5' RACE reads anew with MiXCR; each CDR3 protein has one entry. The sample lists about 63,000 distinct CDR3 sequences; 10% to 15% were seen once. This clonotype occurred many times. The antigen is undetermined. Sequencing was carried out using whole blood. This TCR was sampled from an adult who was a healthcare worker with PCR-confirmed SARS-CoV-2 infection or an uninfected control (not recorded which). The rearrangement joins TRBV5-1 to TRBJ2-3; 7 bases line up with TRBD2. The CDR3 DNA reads TGCGCCAGCAGCTTGTGGTCAGCGGGGAGGGATACGCAGTATTTT. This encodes CASSLWSAGRDTQYF.